This note documents a single T cell receptor beta chain sequence. CD45RO-negative, CCR7-positively selected cells formed the naive CD8 fraction, excluding terminally differentiated effector memory CD45RA+ cells. The sample comes from a study of shared clonotypes between healthy human individuals. Study background: Per-donor plates numbered three CD4 naive, three CD4 memory, two CD8 naive and one CD8 memory.

Deep was the level at which the assay was run. Per sorted-subset replicate PCR, input was approximately 210 ng DNA, representing tens of thousands of T cell genomes. Original handling: ImmunoSEQ junction-only sequences lacked quality scores, so their filtering differed. Clones were sequenced by immunoSEQ multiplex PCR, and TCRdb holds only the in-frame ones, with some missing. That table supplies the V and J calls and clone size; D and trimming were determined from the DNA. The repertoire holds 1.5 million to 2.5 million clones, with roughly 94% as singletons. Sequenced sample: naive CD8+ T cells sorted from blood. The sequence was collected from a man aged 18-30 years in good health.

The CDR3 reads CASSDSPPEAFF. CDR3 in DNA: TGCGCCAGCAGTGATAGTCCCCCTGAAGCTTTCTTT. The V call is TRBV10-2, the J call TRBJ1-1; no definite D call. Looked up from germline, CDR1 is WSHSY and CDR2 is SAAADI. The CDR3 spans 12 residues. V lost 3 bases and J 6 bases, leaving 8 bases between the germline ends.